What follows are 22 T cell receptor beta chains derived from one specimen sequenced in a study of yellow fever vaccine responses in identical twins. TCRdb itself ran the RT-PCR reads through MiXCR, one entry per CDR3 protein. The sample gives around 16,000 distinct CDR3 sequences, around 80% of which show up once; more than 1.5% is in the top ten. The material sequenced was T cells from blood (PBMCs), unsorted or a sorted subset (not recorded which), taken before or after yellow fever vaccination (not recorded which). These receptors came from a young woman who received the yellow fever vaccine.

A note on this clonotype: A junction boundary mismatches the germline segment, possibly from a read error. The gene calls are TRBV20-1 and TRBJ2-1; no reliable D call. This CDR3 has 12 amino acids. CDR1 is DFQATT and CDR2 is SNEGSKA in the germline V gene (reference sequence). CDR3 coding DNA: TGTAGACCGAAGAGCTCCTACAATGAGCAGTTCTTC. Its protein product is CRPKSSYNEQFF.

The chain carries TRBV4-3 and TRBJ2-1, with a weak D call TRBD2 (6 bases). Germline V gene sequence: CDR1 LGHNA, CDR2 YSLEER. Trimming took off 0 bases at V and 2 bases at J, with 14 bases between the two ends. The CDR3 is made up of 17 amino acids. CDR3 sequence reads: CASSQESTGAPYNEQFF. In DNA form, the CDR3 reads TGCGCCAGCAGCCAAGAAAGTACGGGAGCCCCCTACAATGAGCAGTTCTTC.

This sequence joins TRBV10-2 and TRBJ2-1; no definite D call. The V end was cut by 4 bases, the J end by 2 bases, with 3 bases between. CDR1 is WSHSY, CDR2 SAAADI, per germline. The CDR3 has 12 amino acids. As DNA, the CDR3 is TGCGCCAGCAGTGGCCCCTACAATGAGCAGTTCTTC. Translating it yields CASSGPYNEQFF.

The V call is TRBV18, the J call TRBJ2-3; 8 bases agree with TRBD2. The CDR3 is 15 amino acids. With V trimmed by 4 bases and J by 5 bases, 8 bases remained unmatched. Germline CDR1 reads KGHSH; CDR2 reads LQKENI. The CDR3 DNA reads TGTGCCAGCTCACGGTCCGGGAGGGCCAGAGATACGCAGTATTTT. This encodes CASSRSGRARDTQYF.

DNA of the CDR3: TGCAGCGTAGAGGGGCGCAGAGCTCCACTCGGGGAGACCCAGTACTTC. It encodes CSVEGRRAPLGETQYF. The J gene is TRBJ2-5, the V gene TRBV29-1; TRBD1 or TRBD2 may be the D gene (5 bases each). The V gene lost 6 bases and the J gene lost 5 bases, with 25 bases spanning the gap. The CDR3 has 16 residues. Germline V gene sequence: CDR1 SQVTM, CDR2 ANQGSEA.

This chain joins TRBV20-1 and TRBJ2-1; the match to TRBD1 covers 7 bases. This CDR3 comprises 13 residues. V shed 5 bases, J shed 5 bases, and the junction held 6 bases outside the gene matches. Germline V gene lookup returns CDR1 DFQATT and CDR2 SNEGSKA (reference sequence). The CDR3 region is CSAFGTDDNEQFF. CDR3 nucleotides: TGCAGTGCTTTCGGGACAGACGACAATGAGCAGTTCTTC.

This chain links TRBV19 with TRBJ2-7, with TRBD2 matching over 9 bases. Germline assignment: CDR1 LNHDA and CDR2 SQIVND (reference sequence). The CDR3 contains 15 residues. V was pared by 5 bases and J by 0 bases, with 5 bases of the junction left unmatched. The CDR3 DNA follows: TGTGCCAGTAGTGTCCTAGCGGGATCCTCCTACGAGCAGTACTTC. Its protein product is CASSVLAGSSYEQYF.

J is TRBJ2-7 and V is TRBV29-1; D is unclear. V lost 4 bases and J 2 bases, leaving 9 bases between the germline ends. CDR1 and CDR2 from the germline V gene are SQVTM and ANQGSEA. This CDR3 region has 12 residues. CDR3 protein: CSVGRQTYEQYF. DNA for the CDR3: TGCAGCGTTGGGCGGCAGACCTACGAGCAGTACTTC.

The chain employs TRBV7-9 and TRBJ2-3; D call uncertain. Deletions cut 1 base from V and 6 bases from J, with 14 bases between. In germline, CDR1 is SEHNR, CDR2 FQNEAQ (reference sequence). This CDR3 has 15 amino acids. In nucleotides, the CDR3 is TGTGCCAGCAGCTTAGGGGTTGTGGCAATCGATACGCAGTATTTT. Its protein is CASSLGVVAIDTQYF.

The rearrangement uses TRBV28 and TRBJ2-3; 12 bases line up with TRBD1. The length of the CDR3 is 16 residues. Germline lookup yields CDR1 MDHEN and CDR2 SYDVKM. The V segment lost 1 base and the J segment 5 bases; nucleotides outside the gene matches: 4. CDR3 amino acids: CASSLSGQGAGDTQYF. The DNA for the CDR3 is TGTGCCAGCAGTTTATCGGGACAGGGGGCGGGAGATACGCAGTATTTT.

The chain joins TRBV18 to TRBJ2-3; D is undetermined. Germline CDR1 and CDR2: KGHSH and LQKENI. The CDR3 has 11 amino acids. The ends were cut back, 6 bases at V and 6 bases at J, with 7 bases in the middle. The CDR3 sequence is CASSPGDTQYF. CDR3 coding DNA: TGTGCCAGCTCTCCGGGCGATACGCAGTATTTT.

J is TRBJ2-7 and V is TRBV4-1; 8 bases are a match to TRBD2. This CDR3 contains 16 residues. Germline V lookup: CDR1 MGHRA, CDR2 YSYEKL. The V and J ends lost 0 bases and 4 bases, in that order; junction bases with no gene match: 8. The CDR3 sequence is CASSQDPASGLYEQYF. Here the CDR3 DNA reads TGCGCCAGCAGCCAAGATCCTGCTAGCGGGCTATACGAGCAGTACTTC.

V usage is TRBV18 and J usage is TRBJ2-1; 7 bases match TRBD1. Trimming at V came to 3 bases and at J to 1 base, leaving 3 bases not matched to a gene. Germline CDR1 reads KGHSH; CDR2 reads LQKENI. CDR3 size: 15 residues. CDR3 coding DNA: TGTGCCAGCTCACCGGACAGGACGTCCTACAATGAGCAGTTCTTC. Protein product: CASSPDRTSYNEQFF.

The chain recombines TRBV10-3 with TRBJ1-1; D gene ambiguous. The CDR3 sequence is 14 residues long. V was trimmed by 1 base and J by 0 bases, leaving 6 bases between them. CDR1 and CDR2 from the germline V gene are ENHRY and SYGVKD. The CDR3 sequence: CAISEWQMNTEAFF. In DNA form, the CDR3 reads TGTGCCATCAGTGAGTGGCAGATGAACACTGAAGCTTTCTTT.

The CDR3, as DNA: TGTGCCAGCAGCTTAGTTCCAGGGGGTACCGGGGCCAACGTCCTGACTTTC. It specifies CASSLVPGGTGANVLTF. The genes are TRBV11-3 and TRBJ2-6, with TRBD1 matching over 7 bases. The germline CDR1 and CDR2 sequences are SGHNT and YENEEA. Trimming cost V 1 base and J 4 bases; bases outside gene matches: 7. The CDR3 is 17 residues long. Based on the CDR3 plus reference TRBV11-3 and TRBJ2-6, the full variable domain is EAGVVQSPRYKIIEKKQPVAFWCNPISGHNTLYWYLQNLGQGPELLIRYENEEAVDDSQLPKDRFSAERLKGVDSTLKIQPAELGDSAVYLCASSLVPGGTGANVLTFGAGSRLTVL.

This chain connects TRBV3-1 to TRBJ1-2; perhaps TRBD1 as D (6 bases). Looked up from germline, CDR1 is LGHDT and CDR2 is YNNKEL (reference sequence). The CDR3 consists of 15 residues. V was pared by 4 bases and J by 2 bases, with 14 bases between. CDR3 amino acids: CASSPYGTSNYGYTF. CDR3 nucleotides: TGTGCCAGCAGCCCTTACGGGACATCCAACTATGGCTACACCTTC.

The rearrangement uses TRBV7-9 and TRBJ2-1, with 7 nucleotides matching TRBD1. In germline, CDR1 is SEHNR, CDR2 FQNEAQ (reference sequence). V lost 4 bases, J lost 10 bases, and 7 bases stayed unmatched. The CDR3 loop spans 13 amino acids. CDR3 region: CASSYRQGKEQFF. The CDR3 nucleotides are TGTGCCAGCAGCTATCGACAGGGCAAAGAGCAGTTCTTC. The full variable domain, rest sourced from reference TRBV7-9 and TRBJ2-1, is DTGVSQNPRHKITKRGQNVTFRCDPISEHNRLYWYRQTLGQGPEFLTYFQNEAQLEKSRLLSDRFSAERPKGSFSTLEIQRTEQGDSAMYLCASSYRQGKEQFFGPGTRLTVL.

DNA of the CDR3: TGTGCCACCAGAAACGGGACTAGCGGGAGGATTCGTCAAGAGACCCAGTACTTC. This sequence encodes CATRNGTSGRIRQETQYF. V gene TRBV15 combines with J gene TRBJ2-5, with 15 bases fitting TRBD2. The CDR3 sequence is 18 residues long. CDR1 is LNHNV and CDR2 is YYDKDF in the germline V gene (reference sequence). J was trimmed by 2 bases and V by 6 bases; bases with no gene match: 10. The full variable domain, its missing parts supplied by reference TRBV15 and TRBJ2-5, is DAMVIQNPRYQVTQFGKPVTLSCSQTLNHNVMYWYQQKSSQAPKLLFHYYDKDFNNEADTPDNFQSRRPNTSFCFLDIRSPGLGDTAMYLCATRNGTSGRIRQETQYFGPGTRLLVL.

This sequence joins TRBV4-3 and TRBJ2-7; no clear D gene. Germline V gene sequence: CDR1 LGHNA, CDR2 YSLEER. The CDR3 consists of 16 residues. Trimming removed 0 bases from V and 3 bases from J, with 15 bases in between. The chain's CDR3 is CASSQDMRYPFYEQYF. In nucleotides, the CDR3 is TGCGCCAGCAGCCAAGATATGCGGTACCCGTTCTACGAGCAGTACTTC.

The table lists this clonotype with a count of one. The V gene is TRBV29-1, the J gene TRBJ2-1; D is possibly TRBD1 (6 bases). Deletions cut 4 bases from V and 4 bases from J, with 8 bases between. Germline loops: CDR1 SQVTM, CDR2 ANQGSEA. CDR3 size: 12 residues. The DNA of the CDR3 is TGCAGCGTTGGGGACATTTACAATGAGCAGTTCTTC. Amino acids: CSVGDIYNEQFF.

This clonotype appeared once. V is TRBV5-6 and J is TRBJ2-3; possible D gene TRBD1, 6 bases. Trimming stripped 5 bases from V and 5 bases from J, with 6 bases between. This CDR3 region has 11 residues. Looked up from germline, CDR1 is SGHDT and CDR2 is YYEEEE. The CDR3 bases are TGTGCCAGCAGACAGGGAGATACGCAGTATTTT. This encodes CASRQGDTQYF. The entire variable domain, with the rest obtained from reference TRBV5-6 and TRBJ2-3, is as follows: DAGVTQSPTHLIKTRGQQVTLRCSPKSGHDTVSWYQQALGQGPQFIFQYYEEEERQRGNFPDRFSGHQFPNYSSELNVNALLLGDSALYLCASRQGDTQYFGPGTRLTVL.

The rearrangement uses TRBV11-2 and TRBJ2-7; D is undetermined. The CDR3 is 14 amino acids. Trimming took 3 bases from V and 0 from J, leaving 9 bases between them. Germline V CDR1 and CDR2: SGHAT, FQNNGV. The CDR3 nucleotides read TGTGCCAGCAGCTTGCCAACGAGCTCCTACGAGCAGTACTTC. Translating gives CASSLPTSSYEQYF.